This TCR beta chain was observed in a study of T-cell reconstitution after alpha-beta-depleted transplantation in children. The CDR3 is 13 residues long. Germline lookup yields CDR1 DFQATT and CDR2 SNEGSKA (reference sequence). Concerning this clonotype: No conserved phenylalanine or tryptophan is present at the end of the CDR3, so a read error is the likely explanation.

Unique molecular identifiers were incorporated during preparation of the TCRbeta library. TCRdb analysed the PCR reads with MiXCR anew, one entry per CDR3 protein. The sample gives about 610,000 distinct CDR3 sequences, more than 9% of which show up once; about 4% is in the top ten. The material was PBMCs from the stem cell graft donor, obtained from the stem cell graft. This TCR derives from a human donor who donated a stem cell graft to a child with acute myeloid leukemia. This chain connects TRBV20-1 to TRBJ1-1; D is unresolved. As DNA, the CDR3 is TGCACCGGGAAGGGAGTGGAGGGCACTGAAGCTTTCTGT. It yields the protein CTGKGVEGTEAFC.